Given below is one T cell receptor (beta chain) in context. Its matching antigen is unknown. These data originate in a study of shared clonotypes between healthy human individuals. On the study more broadly: Each donor's CD8 memory used one plate, CD8 naive two, each CD4 subset three. Overall study results and limits: The sole specimen, blood, was sampled, and tissue repertoires likely differ.

Trimming pared 5 bases from V and 4 bases from J, leaving 10 bases between. Germline CDR1 is SGHRS and CDR2 is YFSETQ. The CDR3 sequence is 14 residues long. TCRdb's copy holds only in-frame clones and misses some; the assay was immunoSEQ multiplex PCR. The table shows hundreds of thousands of clones, with almost 97% occurring only once. Caucasian adults residing in Nashville, Tennessee made up all the donors. From CD4+ cells came CD45RA+ naive and CD45RA-negative memory subsets. This TCR was recovered from a woman in her thirties in good health. Sequenced material: naive CD4+ T cells sorted from blood. The subset here: CD45RA+ positively selected. The chain is built from TRBV5-1 and TRBJ1-6; D unresolved. CDR3 DNA: TGCGCCAGCAGGCCCGGTGATTATAATTCACCCCTCCACTTT. Translated, it gives CASRPGDYNSPLHF.